The text below deals with one TCR beta chain. Its cognate antigen is unknown. The data stem from a study of radiation and T cells in renal cell carcinoma. Whole-study results and caveats: Top tumor clonotypes rose in blood 2 weeks post-radiation, then contracted.

V gave up 3 bases and J gave up 1 base, with 6 bases separating them. This CDR3 has 13 residues. Germline CDR1 reads MNHEY; CDR2 reads SMNVEV (reference sequence). The method was immunoSEQ multiplex PCR; TCRdb's version includes in-frame clones alone and lacks a portion of them. The sample carries some 120,000 clones, around 89% recorded once. Time point specified: blood 2 weeks post-SBRT. The treatment denotes: 15 Gy SBRT to primary tumor, nephrectomy 4 weeks later. Radiation-treated patients gave blood at baseline, week 2 and week 4. The patient's renal cell carcinoma had clear cell pathology. This sequence originates from a woman aged 70-85 years with renal cell carcinoma. V is TRBV27 and J is TRBJ1-2; the D is unclear. The sequenced sample was blood, obtained from a patient whose treatment included radiotherapy and nephrectomy. CDR3 nucleotide sequence: TGTGCCAGCAGTTTTGGGAATAACTATGGCTACACCTTC. Amino acids: CASSFGNNYGYTF.